Presented here are 6 T cell receptor beta chains from one specimen sequenced in a study of shared clonotypes between healthy human individuals. The method was immunoSEQ multiplex PCR; TCRdb's version includes in-frame clones alone and lacks a portion of them. This sample carries more than 550,000 clones, 72% of them seen once, and the ten largest clones take under 2%. Input material: memory CD4+ T cells sorted from blood. Subset denoted: CD45RA-negative fraction. The receptor set was obtained from a woman aged 25-40 years in good health.

The chain carries TRBV5-5 and TRBJ2-7; TRBD1 might be the D (5 bases). This CDR3 contains 14 residues. V was shortened by 4 bases and J by 2 bases, with 13 bases between the two germline ends. Germline-derived CDR1 and CDR2 are SGHKS and YYEKEE (reference sequence). CDR3: CASSTPTAPYEQYF. DNA of the CDR3: TGTGCCAGCAGCACGCCGACAGCCCCCTACGAGCAGTACTTC.

With respect to this clone: This sample also contains other DNA sequences that code for the same CDR3. The chain is built from TRBV5-1 and TRBJ1-2; D is perhaps TRBD1 (5 bases). The V end was cut by 4 bases, the J end by 8 bases, with 21 bases between. Germline values: CDR1 SGHRS, CDR2 YFSETQ. This CDR3 is 15 amino acids long. The CDR3, as DNA: TGCGCCAGCAGCCTGGGTGACCGGGACCAAGGGGGCTACACCTTC. It yields the protein CASSLGDRDQGGYTF.

This clone showed up just a few times. The chain couples TRBV7-2 to TRBJ2-1; 10 nucleotides match TRBD2. Germline V gene data show CDR1 as SGHTA and CDR2 as FQGNSA. V shed 5 bases and J 7 bases; nucleotides not matched to a gene: 8. The CDR3 has 15 residues. The CDR3, as DNA: TGTGCCAGCAGCCCACTAGCGGGAAATGAGAATGAGCAGTTCTTC. Protein: CASSPLAGNENEQFF.

Only a few counts were recorded for this clone. This chain links TRBV7-9 with TRBJ2-5; D not resolved. Germline CDR1 is SEHNR and CDR2 is FQNEAQ (reference sequence). Trimming took off 0 bases at V and 3 bases at J, with 5 bases between the two ends. The CDR3 covers 13 residues. DNA of the CDR3: TGTGCCAGCAGCTTAGCGCACAAAGAGACCCAGTACTTC. Its protein product is CASSLAHKETQYF.

The chain carries TRBV11-3 and TRBJ2-2; 7 bases are a match to TRBD2. CDR3 length: 15 amino acids. Germline lookup yields CDR1 SGHNT and CDR2 YENEEA. Trimming at V came to 3 bases and at J to 0 bases, leaving 1 base not matched to a gene. The chain's CDR3 is CASSFSGSNTGELFF. CDR3 coding DNA: TGTGCCAGCAGCTTTAGCGGGTCGAACACCGGGGAGCTGTTTTTT.

J is TRBJ2-1 and V is TRBV2; 10 bases map to TRBD1. V gave up 10 bases and J gave up 7 bases; unmatched junction bases: 10. Germline CDR1 reads SNHLY; CDR2 reads FYNNEI. The CDR3 sequence is 14 residues long. The CDR3 reads CAIITGTGVNEQFF. In nucleotides, the CDR3 is TGTGCCATCATCACCGGGACAGGGGTGAATGAGCAGTTCTTC.